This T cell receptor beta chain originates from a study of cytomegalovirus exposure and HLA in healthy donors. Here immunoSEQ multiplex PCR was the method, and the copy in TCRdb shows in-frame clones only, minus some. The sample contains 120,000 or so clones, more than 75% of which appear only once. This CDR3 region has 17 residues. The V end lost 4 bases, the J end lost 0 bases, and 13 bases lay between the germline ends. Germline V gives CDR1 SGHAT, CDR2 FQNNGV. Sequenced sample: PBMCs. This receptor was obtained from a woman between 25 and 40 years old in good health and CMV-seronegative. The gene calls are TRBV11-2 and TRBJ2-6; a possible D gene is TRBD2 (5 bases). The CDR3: CASSSYRGNSGANVLTF. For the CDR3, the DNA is TGTGCCAGCAGCTCATACCGGGGAAACTCTGGGGCCAACGTCCTGACTTTC.